These 22 T cell receptor beta chains were all obtained from the same sample, sequenced in a study of beta chain features in type 1 diabetes. Sequencing targeted expressed TCRB transcripts, as all isolated RNA had been reverse transcribed. Clones were read by immunoSEQ multiplex PCR, and TCRdb kept only the in-frame ones, dropping some. The data show hundreds of thousands of clones, over 10% seen once. The source material was naive CD4+ T cells from blood. The receptors derive from a woman younger than 30 in good health.

The chain couples TRBV4-3 to TRBJ2-7; D is perhaps TRBD2 (6 bases). Germline CDR1 reads LGHNA; CDR2 reads YSLEER. V was shortened by 2 bases and J by 3 bases, with 17 bases between the two germline ends. This CDR3 has 16 amino acids. The CDR3 nucleotides are TGCGCCAGCAGCCAACTTGGGACTGTGGGAGTCTACGAGCAGTACTTC. It specifies CASSQLGTVGVYEQYF.

This chain connects TRBV25-1 to TRBJ2-7, with 13 bases lining up with TRBD2. There are 16 residues in the CDR3. CDR1 is MGHDK, CDR2 SYGVNS, per germline. Trimming cost V 3 bases and J 5 bases; bases outside gene matches: 7. DNA for the CDR3: TGTGCCAGCAGTGATAGGACTAGCGGGAGTATGGACGAGCAGTACTTC. Translating it yields CASSDRTSGSMDEQYF.

This rearrangement joins TRBV10-3 to TRBJ2-6; D remains unclear. The CDR3 totals 14 residues. Per germline, CDR1 ENHRY and CDR2 SYGVKD. Trimming left V 6 bases short and J 4 bases short, with 10 bases between. The CDR3 sequence is CAIRGLTGANVLTF. As DNA, the CDR3 is TGTGCCATCAGGGGCCTAACCGGGGCCAACGTCCTGACTTTC.

The rearrangement uses TRBV11-3 and TRBJ2-7, with D uncertain. With 6 bases removed from V and 3 bases from J, the gap between germline ends came to 15 bases. This CDR3 is built from 14 residues. The germline gives CDR1 SGHNT, CDR2 YENEEA. The CDR3 region is CASSPLELDYEQYF. The CDR3, as DNA: TGTGCCAGCAGTCCATTGGAGCTCGACTACGAGCAGTACTTC.

As DNA, the CDR3 is TGTGCCAGCAGCTTACAGATCCAGGGCAATGAGCAGTTCTTC. It encodes CASSLQIQGNEQFF. The chain joins TRBV7-8 to TRBJ2-1, with a weak D call TRBD1 (5 bases). Germline CDR1 is SGHVS and CDR2 is FQNEAQ. This CDR3 contains 14 residues. V shed 2 bases and J shed 6 bases, with 11 bases lying between them.

The CDR3 loop is CASSLEGPLPADTQYF. For the CDR3, the DNA is TGTGCCAGCAGCTTAGAAGGGCCCCTTCCCGCAGATACGCAGTATTTT. V is TRBV7-2 and J is TRBJ2-3; D is unclear. Germline V gene sequence: CDR1 SGHTA, CDR2 FQGNSA. The CDR3 runs 16 residues. Trimming took off 1 base at V and 4 bases at J, with 15 bases between the two ends.

This clone was observed a handful of times. The rearrangement joins TRBV7-3 to TRBJ2-5; D possibly corresponds to TRBD1 (6 bases). The germline V gene encodes CDR1 SGHTA and CDR2 FQGTGA. The CDR3 extends over 15 amino acids. V lost 7 bases, J lost 0 bases, and 15 bases lay in between. The CDR3 DNA is TGTGCCAGCACCCTAGGGGGACCCAACCAAGAGACCCAGTACTTC. Translation gives CASTLGGPNQETQYF. Full variable domain (outside the CDR3, taken from reference TRBV7-3 and TRBJ2-5): GAGVSQTPSNKVTEKGKYVELRCDPISGHTALYWYRQSLGQGPEFLIYFQGTGAADDSGLPNDRFFAVRPEGSVSTLKIQRTERGDSAVYLCASTLGGPNQETQYFGPGTRLLVL.

The rearrangement uses TRBV28 and TRBJ1-1; D not certain. The CDR3 runs 13 residues. Per the germline V gene, CDR1 is MDHEN and CDR2 is SYDVKM. V was clipped by 1 base and J by 4 bases, with 7 bases between them. The CDR3 spells CASSLFGGTEAFF. CDR3 sequence (DNA): TGTGCCAGCAGTTTATTTGGCGGCACTGAAGCTTTCTTT.

This clone was found a few times. V gene TRBV14 combines with J gene TRBJ2-5; D uncertain. CDR1 and CDR2 (germline): SGHDN, FVKESK. The CDR3 runs to 14 residues. Deletions cut 0 bases from V and 4 bases from J, with 9 bases between. The chain's CDR3 is CASSQDLGRETQYF. CDR3 in DNA: TGTGCCAGCAGCCAAGATCTAGGAAGAGAGACCCAGTACTTC.

The chain joins TRBV7-2 to TRBJ2-3, with a weak D call TRBD2 (6 bases). Per germline, CDR1 SGHTA and CDR2 FQGNSA. The CDR3 extends over 14 amino acids. Trimming cost V 4 bases and J 0 bases, with 8 bases left between them. The CDR3 spells CASSWRGSTDTQYF. The CDR3 region has the DNA TGTGCCAGCAGCTGGCGGGGAAGCACAGATACGCAGTATTTT.

The chain has TRBV7-9 and TRBJ2-4, with D unclear. Trimming stripped 1 base from V and 0 bases from J, with 10 bases between. The CDR3 spans 16 residues. The germline V gene encodes CDR1 SEHNR and CDR2 FQNEAQ (reference sequence). As DNA, the CDR3 is TGTGCCAGCAGCTTAGGGGTAACAGTAGCCAAAAACATTCAGTACTTC. Protein product: CASSLGVTVAKNIQYF. The whole variable domain, filled in from reference TRBV7-9 and TRBJ2-4, reads DTGVSQNPRHKITKRGQNVTFRCDPISEHNRLYWYRQTLGQGPEFLTYFQNEAQLEKSRLLSDRFSAERPKGSFSTLEIQRTEQGDSAMYLCASSLGVTVAKNIQYFGAGTRLSVL.

The chain carries TRBV5-4 and TRBJ2-2; D remains ambiguous. Germline V gene sequence: CDR1 SGHNT, CDR2 YYREEE (reference sequence). The CDR3 length is 15 residues. The V gene lost 0 bases and the J gene lost 6 bases, with 12 bases spanning the gap. The CDR3, as DNA: TGTGCCAGCAGCTTGGGCGGTCCTGCGGCCGGGGAGCTGTTTTTT. It encodes CASSLGGPAAGELFF.

This rearrangement joins TRBV14 to TRBJ2-1, with D tentatively TRBD2 (6 bases). The CDR3 has 15 amino acids. The germline gives CDR1 SGHDN, CDR2 FVKESK. The ends were cut back, 3 bases at V and 10 bases at J, with 19 bases in the middle. Here the CDR3 reads CASSHLGGVRGEQFF. CDR3 nucleotide sequence: TGTGCCAGCAGCCATTTGGGCGGGGTAAGGGGAGAGCAGTTCTTC.

There are a few counts of this clone. The chain carries TRBV7-9 and TRBJ1-2, with D possibly being TRBD1 (6 bases). The CDR3 is 12 amino acids. The germline gives CDR1 SEHNR, CDR2 FQNEAQ (reference sequence). V was cut by 5 bases and J by 14 bases, with 18 bases left in between. CDR3 coding DNA: TGTGCCAGCAGCACCAGGGACCGAGGGGGGACCTTC. Translated: CASSTRDRGGTF.

This clone was seen a handful of times. CDR3 nucleotides: TGTGCCAGCAGCTTACAGGGAGATCAGCCCCAGCATTTT. Protein sequence: CASSLQGDQPQHF. The chain couples TRBV2 to TRBJ1-5; D perhaps matches TRBD1 (6 bases). Germline V gives CDR1 SNHLY, CDR2 FYNNEI. This CDR3 has 13 amino acids. The V and J ends lost 6 bases and 5 bases respectively, with 11 bases between them.

This chain joins TRBV7-2 and TRBJ1-5; 8 nucleotides line up with TRBD1. The germline gives CDR1 SGHTA, CDR2 FQGNSA. CDR3 length: 17 residues. The J segment lost 1 base and the V segment lost 2 bases, leaving 7 bases of the junction unmatched. In DNA form, the CDR3 reads TGTGCCAGCAGCTTATATCGTCGGGACAGGAGCAATCAGCCCCAGCATTTT. This encodes CASSLYRRDRSNQPQHF.

This clone was counted only a few times. The rearrangement uses TRBV14 and TRBJ1-2; D uncertain. CDR3 length: 13 residues. Trimming cost V 0 bases and J 3 bases, with 5 bases left between them. Germline V gene lookup returns CDR1 SGHDN and CDR2 FVKESK. This CDR3 is CASSQEFDYGYTF. The DNA of the CDR3 is TGTGCCAGCAGCCAAGAGTTTGACTATGGCTACACCTTC. Complete variable domain (other parts from reference TRBV14 and TRBJ1-2): EAGVTQFPSHSVIEKGQTVTLRCDPISGHDNLYWYRRVMGKEIKFLLHFVKESKQDESGMPNNRFLAERTGGTYSTLKVQPAELEDSGVYFCASSQEFDYGYTFGSGTRLTVV.

This chain connects TRBV6-1 to TRBJ2-6; maybe TRBD2 (6 bases). The V and J ends lost 1 base and 4 bases respectively, with 14 bases between them. This CDR3 is built from 17 residues. Per germline, CDR1 MNHNS and CDR2 SASEGT. Written as DNA, the CDR3 is TGTGCCAGCAGTGAAGACGGGCGGGGAGCGGGGGCCAACGTCCTGACTTTC. Translation: CASSEDGRGAGANVLTF.

There are a few counts of this clone. This chain connects TRBV10-3 to TRBJ1-1, with D possibly TRBD1 on 5 matching bases. The CDR3 totals 13 residues. CDR1 is ENHRY and CDR2 is SYGVKD in the germline V gene. Trimming removed 2 bases at V and 5 bases at J, with 9 bases between. CDR3 nucleotide sequence: TGTGCCATCAGTGAGACCGACAGTACTGAAGCTTTCTTT. Its translation: CAISETDSTEAFF.

The chain recombines TRBV13 with TRBJ1-6; 12 nucleotides match TRBD1. The germline CDR1 and CDR2 sequences are PRHDT and FYEKMQ (reference sequence). V dropped 4 bases and J dropped 6; count of bases not matched to a gene: 1. This CDR3 has 15 residues. This CDR3 reads CASSWDRGLNSPLHF. DNA of the CDR3: TGTGCCAGCAGCTGGGACAGGGGGCTTAATTCACCCCTCCACTTT.

V is TRBV7-9 and J is TRBJ1-2; 8 bases map to TRBD1. Germline CDR1 SEHNR, CDR2 FQNEAQ (reference sequence). V lost 6 bases to trimming and J lost 3 bases; unmatched junction nucleotides: 9. This CDR3 has 15 residues. The CDR3 bases are TGTGCCAGCAGGGATACAGGGGGTACTGACTATGGCTACACCTTC. It specifies CASRDTGGTDYGYTF.

The chain carries TRBV27 and TRBJ2-1, with D possibly TRBD1 on 6 matching bases. V was cut by 5 bases and J by 8 bases, with 16 bases left in between. Germline assignment: CDR1 MNHEY and CDR2 SMNVEV (reference sequence). This CDR3 spans 14 amino acids. The CDR3: CASSIHLRGDEQFF. In DNA form, the CDR3 reads TGTGCCAGCAGTATCCACCTCAGGGGCGATGAGCAGTTCTTC.